This T cell receptor (beta chain) was observed in a study of identical twins. MiXCR, run by TCRdb on the 5' RACE reads, gives a single entry per CDR3 protein. The sample gives about 530,000 distinct CDR3 sequences, about 15% of which show up once; 0.44% is in the top ten. Study observations and caveats: Models underestimated how often monozygotic twins shared out-of-frame TCR alpha. Insertions were fewer in abundant cord blood beta clonotypes, whereas memory repertoires showed none of this pattern.

Everyone who donated was a healthy Caucasian. This clonotype was picked up a small number of times. Its antigen is undetermined. The V end was cut by 6 bases, the J end by 0 bases, with 8 bases between. The CDR3 loop spans 13 amino acids. The sample also formed part of further work on yellow fever vaccine responses in identical twins. From that study: Twins' vaccine T cell responses were reported to seem partly convergent and partly personalized.

The TCR comes from a woman younger than 35 in good health. Material: CD4+ T cells sorted from blood. The genes are TRBV12-3 or TRBV12-4 and TRBJ1-2, with unresolved D. CDR3 in DNA: TGTGCCAGCAGGTCCAATTCTAACTATGGCTACACCTTC. Amino acid sequence: CASRSNSNYGYTF.